The table lists the clone carrying this T cell receptor (beta chain) with a few counts. The antigen is undetermined. One end of the junction varies from germline; a read error may be responsible. This sample is drawn from a study of T cells in Graves' hyperthyroidism and ophthalmopathy. Study-level points and caveats: Researchers report that a 13 V-J model separated ophthalmopathy from stable hyperthyroidism.

For Graves' hyperthyroidism to be stable, ophthalmopathy could not progress within 18 months. Uncontrolled infection, other autoimmune disease, pregnancy or lactation barred patients from enrollment. Diagnosis relied on clinical symptoms, serum thyroxine and TRAb, thyroid ultrasound and orbital computed tomography. Amplification targeted TCR beta CDR3 regions from RNA transcripts. Using the HTBI primer set, a first-round RT-PCR was run on the TCR CDR3. TCRdb re-derived calls from the multiplex PCR reads in MiXCR, one entry per CDR3 protein. The sample holds under 700,000 distinct CDR3 sequences; about 43% are singletons and the top ten take 8.2%. Germline-derived CDR1 and CDR2 are ENHRY and SYGVKD. This CDR3 comprises 13 residues.

This TCR derives from a woman aged 18-29 years with Graves' hyperthyroidism. Material: peripheral blood or thyroid tissue (not recorded which). The V call is TRBV10-3, the J call TRBJ1-1, with D perhaps TRBD1 (6 bases). Written as DNA, the CDR3 is TGTGCCAGCAGTTTTGCAGGGGACACTGAAGCTTTCTTT. Translated: CASSFAGDTEAFF.